This TCR beta chain emerged from a study of T cell responses to AZD1222 COVID-19 vaccine. The study pooled second doses at about 4 or about 12 weeks. To note about this clone: Its antigen is not known.

The CDR3 is 15 amino acids. V lost 1 base, J lost 2 bases, and 11 bases lay in between. Looked up from germline, CDR1 is LNHNV and CDR2 is YYDKDF (reference sequence). Points from the study as a whole: Just 5 or 6 AZD1222 recipients tested seropositive at baseline. A mostly white British donor set with more females was recruited, and clonal diversity was possibly underestimated.

Generated by immunoSEQ multiplex PCR, the TCRdb table keeps only in-frame clones and is missing some. The sample has about 140,000 clones, approximately 92% seen once. The J gene is TRBJ1-2, the V gene TRBV15; possible D gene TRBD1, 6 bases. The sequence was obtained from an adult who received the AZD1222 COVID-19 vaccine. The source material was peripheral blood, sampled 28 days after the second AZD1222 dose. The CDR3 sequence: CATSRVAGDNYGYTF. CDR3 coding DNA: TGTGCCACCAGCAGAGTTGCAGGGGACAACTATGGCTACACCTTC.